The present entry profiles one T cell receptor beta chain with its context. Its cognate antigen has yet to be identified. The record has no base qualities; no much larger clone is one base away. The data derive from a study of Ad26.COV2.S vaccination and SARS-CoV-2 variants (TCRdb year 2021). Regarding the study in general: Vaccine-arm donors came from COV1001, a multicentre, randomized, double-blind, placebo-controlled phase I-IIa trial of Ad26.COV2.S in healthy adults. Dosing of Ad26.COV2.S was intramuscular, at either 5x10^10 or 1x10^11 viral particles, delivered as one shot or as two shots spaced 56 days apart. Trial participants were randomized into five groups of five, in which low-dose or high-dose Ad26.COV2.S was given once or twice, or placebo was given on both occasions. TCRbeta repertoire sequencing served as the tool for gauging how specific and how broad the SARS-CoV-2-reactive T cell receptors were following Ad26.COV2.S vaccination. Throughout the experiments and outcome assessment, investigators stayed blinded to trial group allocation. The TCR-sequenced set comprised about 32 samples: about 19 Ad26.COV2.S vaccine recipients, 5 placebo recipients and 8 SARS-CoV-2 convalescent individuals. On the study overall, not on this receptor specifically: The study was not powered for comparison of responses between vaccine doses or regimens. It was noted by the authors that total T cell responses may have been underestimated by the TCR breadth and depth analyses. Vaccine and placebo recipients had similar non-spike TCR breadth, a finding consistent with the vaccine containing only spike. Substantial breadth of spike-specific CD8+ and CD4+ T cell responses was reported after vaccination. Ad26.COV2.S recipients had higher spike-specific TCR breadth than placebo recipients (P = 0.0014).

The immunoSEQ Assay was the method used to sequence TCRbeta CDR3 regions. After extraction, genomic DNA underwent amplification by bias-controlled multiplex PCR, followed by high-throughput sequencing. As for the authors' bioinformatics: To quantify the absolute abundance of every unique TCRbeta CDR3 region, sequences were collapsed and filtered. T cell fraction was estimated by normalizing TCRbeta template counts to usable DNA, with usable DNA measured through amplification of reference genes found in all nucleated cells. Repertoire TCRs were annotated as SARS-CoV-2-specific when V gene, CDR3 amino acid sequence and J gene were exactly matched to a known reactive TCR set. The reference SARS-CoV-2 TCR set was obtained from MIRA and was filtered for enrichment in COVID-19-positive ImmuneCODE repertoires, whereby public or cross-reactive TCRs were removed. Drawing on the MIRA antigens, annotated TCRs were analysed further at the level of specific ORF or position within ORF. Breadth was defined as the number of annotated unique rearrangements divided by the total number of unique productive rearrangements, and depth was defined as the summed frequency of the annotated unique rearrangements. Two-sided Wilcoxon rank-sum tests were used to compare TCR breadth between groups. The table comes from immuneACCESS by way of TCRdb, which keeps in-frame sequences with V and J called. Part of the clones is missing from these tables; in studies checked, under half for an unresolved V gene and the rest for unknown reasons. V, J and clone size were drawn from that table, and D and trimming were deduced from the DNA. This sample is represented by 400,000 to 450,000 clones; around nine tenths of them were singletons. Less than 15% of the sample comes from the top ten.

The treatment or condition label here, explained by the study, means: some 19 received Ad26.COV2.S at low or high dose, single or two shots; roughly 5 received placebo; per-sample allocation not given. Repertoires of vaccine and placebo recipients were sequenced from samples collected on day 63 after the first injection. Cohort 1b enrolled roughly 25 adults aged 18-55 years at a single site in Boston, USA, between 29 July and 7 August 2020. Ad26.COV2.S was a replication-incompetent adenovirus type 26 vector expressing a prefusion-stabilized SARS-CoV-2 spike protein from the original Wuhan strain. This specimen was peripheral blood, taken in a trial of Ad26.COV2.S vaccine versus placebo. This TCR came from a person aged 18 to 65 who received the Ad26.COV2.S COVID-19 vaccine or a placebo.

The CDR3 reads CASSYSGRSYEQYF. Here is the DNA: TGTGCCAGCAGTTACTCTGGCAGAAGCTACGAGCAGTACTTC. The chain employs TRBV6-5 and TRBJ2-7; there is no confident call for the D gene. V lost 0 bases and J lost 3 bases; the stretch between them is 9 bases long. From the cysteine up to the phenylalanine, the CDR3 has a length of 14 residues. Kept here is only the CDR3 DNA, which spans 42 bases and is read in frame from base 1. The germline V gene yields MNHEY for CDR1 and SVGAGI for CDR2.